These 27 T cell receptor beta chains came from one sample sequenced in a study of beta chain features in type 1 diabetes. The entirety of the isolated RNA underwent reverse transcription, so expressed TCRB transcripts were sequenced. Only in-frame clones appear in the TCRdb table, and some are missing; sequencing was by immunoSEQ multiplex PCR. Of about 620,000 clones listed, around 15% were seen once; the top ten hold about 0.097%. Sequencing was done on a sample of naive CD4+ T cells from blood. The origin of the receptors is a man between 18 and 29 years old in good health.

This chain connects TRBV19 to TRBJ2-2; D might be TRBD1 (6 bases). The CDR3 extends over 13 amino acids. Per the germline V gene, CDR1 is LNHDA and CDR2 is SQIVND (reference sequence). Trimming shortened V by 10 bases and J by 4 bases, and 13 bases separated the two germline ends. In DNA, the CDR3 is TGTGCCACCTCTGGACAGAGCACCGGGGAGCTGTTTTTT. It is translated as CATSGQSTGELFF.

CDR3 coding DNA: TGTGCCAGCAGCCCAGGGACTAGCGGGGGCTACTACGAGCAGTACTTC. This encodes CASSPGTSGGYYEQYF. The chain recombines TRBV5-4 with TRBJ2-7, with TRBD2 matching 14 bases. V dropped 4 bases and J dropped 3; count of bases not matched to a gene: 6. The CDR3 runs 16 residues. Germline assignment: CDR1 SGHNT and CDR2 YYREEE (reference sequence).

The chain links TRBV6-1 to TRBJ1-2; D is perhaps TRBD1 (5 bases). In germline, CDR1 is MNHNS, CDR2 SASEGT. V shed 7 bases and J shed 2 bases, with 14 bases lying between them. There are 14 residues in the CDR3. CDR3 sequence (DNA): TGTGCCAGCACTATCGGGGCACAAAACTATGGCTACACCTTC. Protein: CASTIGAQNYGYTF.

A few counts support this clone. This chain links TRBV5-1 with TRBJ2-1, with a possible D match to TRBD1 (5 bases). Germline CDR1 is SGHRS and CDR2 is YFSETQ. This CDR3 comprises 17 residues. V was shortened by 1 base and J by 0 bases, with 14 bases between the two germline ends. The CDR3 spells CASSLLWGPRSYNEQFF. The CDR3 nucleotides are TGCGCCAGCAGCTTGCTGTGGGGCCCTCGCTCCTACAATGAGCAGTTCTTC. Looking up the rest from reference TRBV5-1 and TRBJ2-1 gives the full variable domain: KAGVTQTPRYLIKTRGQQVTLSCSPISGHRSVSWYQQTPGQGLQFLFEYFSETQRNKGNFPGRFSGRQFSNSRSEMNVSTLELGDSALYLCASSLLWGPRSYNEQFFGPGTRLTVL.

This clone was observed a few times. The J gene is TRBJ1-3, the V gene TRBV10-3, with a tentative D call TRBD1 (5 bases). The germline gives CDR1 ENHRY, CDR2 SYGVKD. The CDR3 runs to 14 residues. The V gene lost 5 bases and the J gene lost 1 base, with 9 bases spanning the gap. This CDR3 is CAISKTGSGNTIYF. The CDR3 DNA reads TGTGCCATCAGTAAAACAGGTTCTGGAAACACCATATATTTT.

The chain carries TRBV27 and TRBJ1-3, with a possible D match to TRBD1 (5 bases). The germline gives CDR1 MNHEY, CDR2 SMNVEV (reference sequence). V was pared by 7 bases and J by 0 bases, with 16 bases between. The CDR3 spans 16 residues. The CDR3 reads CASTPGGWVSGNTIYF. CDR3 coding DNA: TGTGCCAGCACCCCCGGGGGATGGGTCTCTGGAAACACCATATATTTT.

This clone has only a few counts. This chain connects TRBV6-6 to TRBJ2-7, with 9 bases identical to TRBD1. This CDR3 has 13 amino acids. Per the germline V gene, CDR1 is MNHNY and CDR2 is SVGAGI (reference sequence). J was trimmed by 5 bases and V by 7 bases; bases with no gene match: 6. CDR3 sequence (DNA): TGTGCCAGCACGGGACAGGGCACGGACGAGCAGTACTTC. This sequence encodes CASTGQGTDEQYF.

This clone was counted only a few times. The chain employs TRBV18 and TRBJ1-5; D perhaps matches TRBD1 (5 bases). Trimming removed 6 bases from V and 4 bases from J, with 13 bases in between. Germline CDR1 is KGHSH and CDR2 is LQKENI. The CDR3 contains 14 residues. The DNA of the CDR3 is TGTGCCAGCTCCCTCGATAGGGGAAATCAGCCCCAGCATTTT. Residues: CASSLDRGNQPQHF. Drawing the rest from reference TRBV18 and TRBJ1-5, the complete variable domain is NAGVMQNPRHLVRRRGQEARLRCSPMKGHSHVYWYRQLPEEGLKFMVYLQKENIIDESGMPKERFSAEFPKEGPSILRIQQVVRGDSAAYFCASSLDRGNQPQHFGDGTRLSIL.

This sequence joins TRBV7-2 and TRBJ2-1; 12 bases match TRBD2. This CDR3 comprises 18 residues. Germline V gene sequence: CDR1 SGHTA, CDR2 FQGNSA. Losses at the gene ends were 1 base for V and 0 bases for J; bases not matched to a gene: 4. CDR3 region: CASSLGTSGAHSYNEQFF. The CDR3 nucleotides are TGTGCCAGCAGCTTAGGGACTAGCGGGGCCCACTCCTACAATGAGCAGTTCTTC.

The CDR3, as DNA: TGTGCCAGCAGCAACCGGCAGACTCCGCCCTACGAGCAGTACTTC. Translation: CASSNRQTPPYEQYF. The V call is TRBV21-1, the J call TRBJ2-7; TRBD2 reflects the table's D call only, with no check against the DNA. TRBV21-1 is described as a pseudogene. This CDR3 is 15 amino acids long.

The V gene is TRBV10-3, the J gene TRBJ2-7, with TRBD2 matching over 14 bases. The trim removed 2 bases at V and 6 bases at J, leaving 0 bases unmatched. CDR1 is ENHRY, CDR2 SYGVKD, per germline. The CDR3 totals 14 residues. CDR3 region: CAISEGLAGGEQYF. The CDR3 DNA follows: TGTGCCATCAGTGAGGGACTAGCGGGAGGCGAGCAGTACTTC.

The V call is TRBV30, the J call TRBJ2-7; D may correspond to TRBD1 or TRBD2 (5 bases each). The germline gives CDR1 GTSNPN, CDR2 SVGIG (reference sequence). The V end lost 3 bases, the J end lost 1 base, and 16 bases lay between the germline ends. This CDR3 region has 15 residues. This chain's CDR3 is CAWRRGEIGSYEQYF. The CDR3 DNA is TGTGCCTGGAGACGGGGCGAGATCGGGTCCTACGAGCAGTACTTC.

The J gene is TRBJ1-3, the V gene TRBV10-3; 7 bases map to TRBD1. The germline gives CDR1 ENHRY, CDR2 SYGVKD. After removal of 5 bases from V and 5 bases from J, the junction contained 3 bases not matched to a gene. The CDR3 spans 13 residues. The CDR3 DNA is TGTGCCATCAGTACAGGGGACCGAAACACCATATATTTT. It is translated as CAISTGDRNTIYF.

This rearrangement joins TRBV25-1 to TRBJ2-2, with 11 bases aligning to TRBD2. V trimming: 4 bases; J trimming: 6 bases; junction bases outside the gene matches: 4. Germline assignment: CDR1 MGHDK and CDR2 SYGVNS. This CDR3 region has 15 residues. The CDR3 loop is CASSGLAGFPGELFF. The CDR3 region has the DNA TGTGCCAGCAGTGGACTAGCGGGGTTTCCCGGGGAGCTGTTTTTT. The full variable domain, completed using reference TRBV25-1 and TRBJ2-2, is EADIYQTPRYLVIGTGKKITLECSQTMGHDKMYWYQQDPGMELHLIHYSYGVNSTEKGDLSSESTVSRIRTEHFPLTLESARPSHTSQYLCASSGLAGFPGELFFGEGSRLTVL.

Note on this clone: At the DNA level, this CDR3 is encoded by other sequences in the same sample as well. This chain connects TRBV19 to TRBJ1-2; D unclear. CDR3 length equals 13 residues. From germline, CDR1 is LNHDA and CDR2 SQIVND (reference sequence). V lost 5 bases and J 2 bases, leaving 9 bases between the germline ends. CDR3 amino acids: CASSGQLNYGYTF. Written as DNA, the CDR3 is TGTGCCAGTAGTGGGCAGCTAAACTATGGCTACACCTTC. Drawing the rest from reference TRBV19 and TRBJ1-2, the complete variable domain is DGGITQSPKYLFRKEGQNVTLSCEQNLNHDAMYWYRQDPGQGLRLIYYSQIVNDFQKGDIAEGYSVSREKKESFPLTVTSAQKNPTAFYLCASSGQLNYGYTFGSGTRLTVV.

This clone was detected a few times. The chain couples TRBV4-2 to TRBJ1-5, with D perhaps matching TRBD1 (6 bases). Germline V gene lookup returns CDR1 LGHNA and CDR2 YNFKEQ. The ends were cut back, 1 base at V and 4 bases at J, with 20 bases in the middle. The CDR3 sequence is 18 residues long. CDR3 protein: CASSQGRLVGGSNQPQHF. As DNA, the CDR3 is TGTGCCAGCAGCCAAGGCCGGCTGGTAGGGGGATCGAATCAGCCCCAGCATTTT.

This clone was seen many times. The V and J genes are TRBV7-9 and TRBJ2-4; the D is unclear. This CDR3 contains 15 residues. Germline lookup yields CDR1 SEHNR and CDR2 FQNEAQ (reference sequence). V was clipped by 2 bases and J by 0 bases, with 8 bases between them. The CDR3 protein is CASSLKVLAKNIQYF. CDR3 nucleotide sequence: TGTGCCAGCAGCTTAAAAGTGCTAGCCAAAAACATTCAGTACTTC.

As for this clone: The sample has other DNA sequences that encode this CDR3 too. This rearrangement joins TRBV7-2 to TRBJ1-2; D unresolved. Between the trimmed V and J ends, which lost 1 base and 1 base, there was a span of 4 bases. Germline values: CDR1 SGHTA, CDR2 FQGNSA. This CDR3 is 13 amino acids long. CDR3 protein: CASSLEVNYGYTF. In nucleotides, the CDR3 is TGTGCCAGCAGCTTAGAAGTTAACTATGGCTACACCTTC.

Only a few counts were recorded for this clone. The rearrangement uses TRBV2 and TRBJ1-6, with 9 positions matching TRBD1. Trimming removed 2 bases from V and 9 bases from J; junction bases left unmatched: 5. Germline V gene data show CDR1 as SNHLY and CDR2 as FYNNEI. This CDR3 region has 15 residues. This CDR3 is CASSEQTGGGSPLHF. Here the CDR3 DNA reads TGTGCCAGCAGTGAACAGACAGGGGGAGGTTCACCCCTCCACTTT.

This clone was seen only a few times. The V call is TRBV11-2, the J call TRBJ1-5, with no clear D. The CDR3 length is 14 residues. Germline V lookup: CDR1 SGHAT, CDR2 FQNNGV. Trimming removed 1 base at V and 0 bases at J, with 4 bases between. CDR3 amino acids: CASSLANSNQPQHF. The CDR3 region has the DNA TGTGCCAGCAGCTTAGCGAATAGCAATCAGCCCCAGCATTTT.

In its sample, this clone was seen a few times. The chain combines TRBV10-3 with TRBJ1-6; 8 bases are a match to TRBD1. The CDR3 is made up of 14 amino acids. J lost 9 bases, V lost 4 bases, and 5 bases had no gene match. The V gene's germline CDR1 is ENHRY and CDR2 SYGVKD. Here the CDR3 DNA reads TGTGCCATCAGTGTTGACAGGGGTGGTTCACCCCTCCACTTT. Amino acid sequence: CAISVDRGGSPLHF.

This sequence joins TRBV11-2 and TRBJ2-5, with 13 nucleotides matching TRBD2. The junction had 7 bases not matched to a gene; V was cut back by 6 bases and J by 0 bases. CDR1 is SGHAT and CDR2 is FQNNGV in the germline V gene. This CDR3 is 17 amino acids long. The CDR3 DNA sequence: TGTGCCAGCAGTCGACTAGCGGGGGGCCGGTACCAAGAGACCCAGTACTTC. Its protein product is CASSRLAGGRYQETQYF.

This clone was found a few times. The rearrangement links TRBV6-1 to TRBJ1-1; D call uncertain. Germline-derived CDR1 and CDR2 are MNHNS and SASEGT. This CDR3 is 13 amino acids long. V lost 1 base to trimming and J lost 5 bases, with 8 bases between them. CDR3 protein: CASSEVEGTEAFF. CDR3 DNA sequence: TGTGCCAGCAGTGAAGTGGAGGGTACTGAAGCTTTCTTT.

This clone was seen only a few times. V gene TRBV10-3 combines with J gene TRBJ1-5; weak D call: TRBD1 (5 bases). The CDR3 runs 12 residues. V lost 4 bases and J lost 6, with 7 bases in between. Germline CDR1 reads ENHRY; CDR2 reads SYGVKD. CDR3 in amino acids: CAISAGGQPQHF. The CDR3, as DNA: TGTGCCATCAGTGCTGGGGGTCAGCCCCAGCATTTT.

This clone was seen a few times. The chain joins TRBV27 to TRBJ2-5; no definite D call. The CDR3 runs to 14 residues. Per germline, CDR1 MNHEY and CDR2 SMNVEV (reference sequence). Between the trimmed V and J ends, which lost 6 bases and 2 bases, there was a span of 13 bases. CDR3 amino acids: CASRGLAMQETQYF. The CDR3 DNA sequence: TGTGCCAGCAGGGGCCTGGCAATGCAAGAGACCCAGTACTTC.

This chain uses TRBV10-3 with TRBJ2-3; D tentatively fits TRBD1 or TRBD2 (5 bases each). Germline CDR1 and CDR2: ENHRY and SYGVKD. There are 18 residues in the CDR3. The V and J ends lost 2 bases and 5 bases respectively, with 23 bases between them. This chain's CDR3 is CAISEPWGTGTSGDTQYF. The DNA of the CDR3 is TGTGCCATCAGTGAGCCGTGGGGAACGGGGACCTCGGGAGATACGCAGTATTTT.

CDR3 nucleotides: TGTGCCATCAGCGCTACTAGCGGGAGGGCCCAAGAGCAGTTCTTC. It encodes CAISATSGRAQEQFF. This chain connects TRBV10-3 to TRBJ2-1, with 13 bases that match TRBD2. Germline CDR1 and CDR2: ENHRY and SYGVKD. The CDR3 loop spans 15 amino acids. V lost 6 bases and J lost 10; bases outside the gene matches: 9.